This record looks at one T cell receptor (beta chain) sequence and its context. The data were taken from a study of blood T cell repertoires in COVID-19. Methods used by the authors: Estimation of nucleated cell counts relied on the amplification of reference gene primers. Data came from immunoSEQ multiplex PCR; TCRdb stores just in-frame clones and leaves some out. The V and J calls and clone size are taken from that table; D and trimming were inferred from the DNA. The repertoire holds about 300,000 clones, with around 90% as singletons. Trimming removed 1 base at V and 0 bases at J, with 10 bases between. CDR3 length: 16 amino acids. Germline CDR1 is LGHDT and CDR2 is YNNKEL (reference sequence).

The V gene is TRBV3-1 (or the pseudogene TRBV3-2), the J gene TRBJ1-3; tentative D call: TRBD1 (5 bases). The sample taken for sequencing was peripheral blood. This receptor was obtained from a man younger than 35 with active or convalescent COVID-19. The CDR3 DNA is TGTGCCAGCAGCCAAGGCCACGGGGGCTCTGGAAACACCATATATTTT. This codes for CASSQGHGGSGNTIYF.